The 16 T cell receptor beta chains below all came from one sample that was sequenced in a study of cytomegalovirus exposure and HLA in healthy donors. The PCR used 60 Vbeta and 13 Jbeta primers. The protocol was immunoSEQ multiplex PCR, while the TCRdb copy is restricted to in-frame clones and leaves out a portion. The table shows about 150,000 clones, with roughly 80% occurring only once. The sequencing sample was made of PBMCs. The receptors derive from a woman between 50 and 59 years old in good health and CMV-seropositive.

CDR3 protein: CASSVRQGSRSGGYTF. CDR3 bases: TGTGCCAGCAGTGTCAGACAGGGGTCAAGGAGCGGTGGCTACACCTTC. The chain carries TRBV6-1 and TRBJ1-2, with 8 bases identical to TRBD1. Unmatched junction bases numbered 14, after V lost 4 bases and J lost 7 bases. The CDR3 spans 16 residues. CDR1 and CDR2 (germline): MNHNS, SASEGT.

This sequence joins TRBV29-1 and TRBJ1-1; maybe TRBD1 (6 bases). The V gene's germline CDR1 is SQVTM and CDR2 ANQGSEA. The V end lost 5 bases, the J end lost 6 bases, and 10 bases lay between the germline ends. The CDR3 runs to 11 residues. DNA for the CDR3: TGCAGCGTTATCAGGACAGCTGAAGCTTTCTTT. Protein product: CSVIRTAEAFF.

This chain uses TRBV19 with TRBJ1-3, with 10 nucleotides matching TRBD1. Germline V gives CDR1 LNHDA, CDR2 SQIVND (reference sequence). The CDR3 is 15 amino acids. V was clipped by 4 bases and J by 4 bases; unmatched bases: 4. The CDR3 bases are TGTGCCAGTAGTACAGACAGGGGGCCGGGAAACACCATATATTTT. This translates into CASSTDRGPGNTIYF.

This chain links TRBV5-1 with TRBJ2-1; 10 bases line up with TRBD2. Germline CDR1 and CDR2: SGHRS and YFSETQ. Losses at the gene ends were 4 bases for V and 9 bases for J; bases not matched to a gene: 4. The CDR3 is 13 amino acids. DNA of the CDR3: TGCGCCAGCAGCCCCAGCGGGAGGGCTGAGCAGTTCTTC. It codes for CASSPSGRAEQFF.

This rearrangement joins TRBV9 to TRBJ1-1; the D gene is possibly TRBD1 (5 bases). Between the trimmed V and J ends, which lost 0 bases and 4 bases, there was a span of 10 bases. Germline assignment: CDR1 SGDLS and CDR2 YYNGEE. This CDR3 is 14 amino acids long. CDR3 loop: CASSVASGPTEAFF. CDR3 sequence (DNA): TGTGCCAGCAGCGTAGCATCAGGGCCCACTGAAGCTTTCTTT.

The V call is TRBV28, the J call TRBJ2-5, with a possible D match to TRBD2 (6 bases). The CDR3 spans 18 residues. CDR1 is MDHEN and CDR2 is SYDVKM in the germline V gene. The V gene lost 6 bases and the J gene lost 5 bases, with 28 bases spanning the gap. The CDR3 nucleotides are TGTGCCAGCAGCCTCCTCTCCGGGGGAGAGGGCTGGGGGGAGACCCAGTACTTC. Its translation: CASSLLSGGEGWGETQYF. Supplemented by reference TRBV28 and TRBJ2-5, the full variable domain reads DVKVTQSSRYLVKRTGEKVFLECVQDMDHENMFWYRQDPGLGLRLIYFSYDVKMKEKGDIPEGYSVSREKKERFSLILESASTNQTSMYLCASSLLSGGEGWGETQYFGPGTRLLVL.

The chain combines TRBV7-6 with TRBJ2-3; 7 nucleotides agree with TRBD1. Germline assignment: CDR1 SGHVS and CDR2 FNYEAQ. This CDR3 has 16 amino acids. V lost 5 bases, J lost 6 bases, and 14 bases stayed unmatched. In DNA, the CDR3 is TGTGCCAGCAGCGTCAGGACAGGCGGTCGGCGGGATACGCAGTATTTT. Protein: CASSVRTGGRRDTQYF. The entire variable domain, with the rest obtained from reference TRBV7-6 and TRBJ2-3, is as follows: GAGVSQSPRYKVTKRGQDVALRCDPISGHVSLYWYRQALGQGPEFLTYFNYEAQQDKSGLPNDRFSAERPEGSISTLTIQRTEQRDSAMYRCASSVRTGGRRDTQYFGPGTRLTVL.

This chain uses TRBV9 with TRBJ2-1; D unclear. The CDR3 has 13 residues. V was shortened by 4 bases and J by 9 bases, with 14 bases between the two germline ends. The germline V gene has CDR1 SGDLS and CDR2 YYNGEE. CDR3 sequence reads: CASSPTSGGEQFF. The CDR3 region has the DNA TGTGCCAGCAGCCCCACTTCTGGCGGTGAGCAGTTCTTC. The variable domain in full, completed from reference TRBV9 and TRBJ2-1, reads DSGVTQTPKHLITATGQRVTLRCSPRSGDLSVYWYQQSLDQGLQFLIQYYNGEERAKGNILERFSAQQFPDLHSELNLSSLELGDSALYFCASSPTSGGEQFFGPGTRLTVL.

The chain has TRBV11-3 and TRBJ2-1; 8 bases align to TRBD2. Germline V gene sequence: CDR1 SGHNT, CDR2 YENEEA. This CDR3 comprises 15 residues. V lost 1 base to trimming and J lost 4 bases; unmatched junction nucleotides: 3. CDR3 sequence: CASSLAASGYNEQFF. CDR3 bases: TGTGCCAGCAGCTTAGCGGCTAGCGGGTACAATGAGCAGTTCTTC.

The count of this clone is one. The chain recombines TRBV7-9 with TRBJ2-7; tentative D call: TRBD1 (5 bases). V was clipped by 5 bases and J by 4 bases, with 9 bases between them. The germline CDR1 and CDR2 sequences are SEHNR and FQNEAQ (reference sequence). The CDR3 is 12 amino acids. The CDR3, as DNA: TGTGCCAGCAGCCGCGACAGATACGAGCAGTACTTC. This gives the protein CASSRDRYEQYF.

V usage is TRBV30 and J usage is TRBJ1-4; weak D call: TRBD1 (6 bases). V lost 5 bases and J lost 8, with 12 bases in between. Germline lookup yields CDR1 GTSNPN and CDR2 SVGIG (reference sequence). The CDR3 runs to 12 residues. The CDR3 nucleotides read TGTGCCTGGGGGGGAAGGGGGGAAAAACTGTTTTTT. It yields the protein CAWGGRGEKLFF.

This chain joins TRBV28 and TRBJ1-5; 9 positions agree with TRBD1. V shed 3 bases, J shed 6 bases, and the junction held 9 bases outside the gene matches. Germline V CDR1 and CDR2: MDHEN, SYDVKM. This CDR3 spans 16 amino acids. As DNA, the CDR3 is TGTGCCAGCAGTTTGACCGGGACAGGGTTGACTCAGCCCCAGCATTTT. This encodes CASSLTGTGLTQPQHF.

This clone has only a few counts. The genes are TRBV30 and TRBJ1-2; D gene unclear. With 3 bases removed from V and 6 bases from J, the gap between germline ends came to 14 bases. The CDR3 spans 13 residues. CDR1 is GTSNPN, CDR2 SVGIG, per germline (reference sequence). The CDR3 spells CAWRNGGGNGYTF. CDR3 nucleotides: TGTGCCTGGAGGAATGGCGGCGGCAATGGCTACACCTTC. Full variable domain (missing parts from reference TRBV30 and TRBJ1-2): SQTIHQWPATLVQPVGSPLSLECTVEGTSNPNLYWYRQAAGRGLQLLFYSVGIGQISSEVPQNLSASRPQDRQFILSSKKLLLSDSGFYLCAWRNGGGNGYTFGSGTRLTVV.

The J gene is TRBJ2-2, the V gene TRBV27, with 11 nucleotides matching TRBD1. Germline CDR1 is MNHEY and CDR2 is SMNVEV (reference sequence). This CDR3 contains 17 residues. The ends lost 5 bases at V and 4 bases at J; junction bases unmatched: 9. The CDR3 bases are TGTGCCAGCAGTCCGGGCCCTGGACAGGGGGCCACCGGGGAGCTGTTTTTT. Its translation: CASSPGPGQGATGELFF.

This clone appeared once. This chain joins TRBV2 and TRBJ1-4; D ambiguous. V was clipped by 6 bases and J by 5 bases, with 7 bases between them. CDR3 size: 12 residues. Germline V gene data show CDR1 as SNHLY and CDR2 as FYNNEI. Here the CDR3 reads CASRELNEKLFF. As DNA, the CDR3 is TGTGCCAGCAGGGAGCTCAATGAAAAACTGTTTTTT.

Comments on this clone: The junction and the germline gene differ at one end; a read error may be behind it. This sample also contains other DNA sequences that code for the same CDR3. The chain couples TRBV13 to TRBJ1-2; 7 bases map to TRBD1. This CDR3 spans 13 amino acids. From germline, CDR1 is PRHDT and CDR2 FYEKMQ (reference sequence). The CDR3 nucleotides are TGCGCCAGCAGCTACGACAGGGAAGGTGGCTACACCTTC. The encoded protein is CASSYDREGGYTF.